The clone carrying this T cell receptor beta chain was counted at least ten times. Its matching antigen is unknown. The sample is drawn from a study of read filtering for tumor transcriptome and immune sequencing. Whole-study context: Among patients, 17 to 20 were male and approximately 15 female, aged about 45 to 90 (mean around 66). TCR-mapped reads were about 3.5 to 10.27 million with IR-seq versus about 85 to 1,300 with RNA-seq.

The germline gives CDR1 GTSNPN, CDR2 SVGIG (reference sequence). V was clipped by 4 bases and J by 6 bases, with 7 bases between them. CDR3 length: 11 residues. Whole-study results and caveats: IR-seq captured clonotypes deeper and more reliably than RNA-seq. Around 85% of IR-seq clonotypes had one read, totaling 3% to 4% of reads; RNA-seq: around 70% and 40%.

From roughly 0.4 ug of RNA, a library with molecular barcoded alpha/delta and beta/gamma adaptors was made. MiXCR was run by TCRdb on the reads, yielding one entry per CDR3 protein. The repertoire has tens of thousands of distinct CDR3 sequences, less than 20% of them found once; the top ten carry about 40%. Sequenced: a population of CD138-negative cells sorted from bone marrow. The receptor was isolated from a donor at least 40 years old with multiple myeloma. The chain uses TRBV30 and TRBJ1-5, with D maybe TRBD1 (6 bases). CDR3 loop: CAWKGGQPQHF. The CDR3 DNA reads TGTGCCTGGAAAGGGGGTCAGCCCCAGCATTTT.